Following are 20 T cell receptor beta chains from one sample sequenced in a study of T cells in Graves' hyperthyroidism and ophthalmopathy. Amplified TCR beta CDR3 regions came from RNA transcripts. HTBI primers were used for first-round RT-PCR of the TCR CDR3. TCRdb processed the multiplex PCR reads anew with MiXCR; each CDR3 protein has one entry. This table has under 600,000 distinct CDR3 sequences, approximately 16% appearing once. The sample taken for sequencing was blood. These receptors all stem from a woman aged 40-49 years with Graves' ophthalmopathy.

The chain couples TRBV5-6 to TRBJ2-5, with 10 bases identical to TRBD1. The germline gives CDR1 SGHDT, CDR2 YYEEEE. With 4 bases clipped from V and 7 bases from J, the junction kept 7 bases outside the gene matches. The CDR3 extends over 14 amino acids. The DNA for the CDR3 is TGTGCCAGCAGCCTTTTCCGGGACAGGGGGACCCAGTACTTC. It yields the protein CASSLFRDRGTQYF.

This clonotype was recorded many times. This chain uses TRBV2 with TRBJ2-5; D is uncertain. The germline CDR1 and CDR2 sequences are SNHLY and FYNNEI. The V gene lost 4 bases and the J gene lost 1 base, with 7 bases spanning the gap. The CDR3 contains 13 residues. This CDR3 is CASSGSLQETQYF. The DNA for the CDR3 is TGTGCCAGCAGTGGAAGCCTCCAAGAGACCCAGTACTTC.

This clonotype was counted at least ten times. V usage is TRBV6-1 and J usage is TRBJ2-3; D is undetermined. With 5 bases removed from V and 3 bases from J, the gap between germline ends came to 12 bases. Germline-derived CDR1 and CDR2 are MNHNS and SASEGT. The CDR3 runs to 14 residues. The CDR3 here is CASSFRIGTDTQYF. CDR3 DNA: TGTGCCAGCAGTTTCCGAATTGGGACAGATACGCAGTATTTT.

This chain's CDR3 is CASSFLGLDQETQYF. The CDR3 DNA is TGTGCCAGCAGCTTCCTCGGACTAGACCAAGAGACCCAGTACTTC. The genes are TRBV5-5 and TRBJ2-5, with TRBD2 identical over 7 bases. This CDR3 is 15 amino acids long. CDR1 and CDR2 (germline): SGHKS, YYEKEE (reference sequence). V shed 2 bases and J 0 bases; nucleotides not matched to a gene: 4. The full variable domain, its missing parts supplied by reference TRBV5-5 and TRBJ2-5, is DAGVTQSPTHLIKTRGQQVTLRCSPISGHKSVSWYQQVLGQGPQFIFQYYEKEERGRGNFPDRFSARQFPNYSSELNVNALLLGDSALYLCASSFLGLDQETQYFGPGTRLLVL.

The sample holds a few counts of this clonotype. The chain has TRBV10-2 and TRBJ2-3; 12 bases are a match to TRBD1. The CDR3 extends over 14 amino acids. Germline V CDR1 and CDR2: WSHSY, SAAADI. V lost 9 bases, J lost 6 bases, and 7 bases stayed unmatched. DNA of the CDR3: TGCGCCAGTTGGGACAGGGGGCATTCGGATACGCAGTATTTT. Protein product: CASWDRGHSDTQYF.

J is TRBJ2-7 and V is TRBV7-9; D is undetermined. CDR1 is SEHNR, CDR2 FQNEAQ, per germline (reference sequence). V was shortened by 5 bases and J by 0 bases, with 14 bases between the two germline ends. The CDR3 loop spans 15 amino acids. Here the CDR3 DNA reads TGTGCCAGCAGCCGCGGTGGGGTCGGCTCCTACGAGCAGTACTTC. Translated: CASSRGGVGSYEQYF.

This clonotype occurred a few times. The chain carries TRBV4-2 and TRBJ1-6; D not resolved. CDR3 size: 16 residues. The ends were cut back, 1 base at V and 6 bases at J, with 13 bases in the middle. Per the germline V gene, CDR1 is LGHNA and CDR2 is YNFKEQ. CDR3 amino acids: CASSQGPGEGNSPLHF. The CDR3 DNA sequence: TGTGCCAGCAGCCAAGGACCCGGTGAGGGTAATTCACCCCTCCACTTT.

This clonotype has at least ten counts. CDR3 coding DNA: TGCAGTGCTATCCGGGGCGGGGGTAAATACAATGAGCAGTTCTTC. Its translation: CSAIRGGGKYNEQFF. This chain joins TRBV20-1 and TRBJ2-1; 7 bases are a match to TRBD2. Germline lookup yields CDR1 DFQATT and CDR2 SNEGSKA (reference sequence). V dropped 4 bases and J dropped 4; count of bases not matched to a gene: 10. This CDR3 spans 15 amino acids.

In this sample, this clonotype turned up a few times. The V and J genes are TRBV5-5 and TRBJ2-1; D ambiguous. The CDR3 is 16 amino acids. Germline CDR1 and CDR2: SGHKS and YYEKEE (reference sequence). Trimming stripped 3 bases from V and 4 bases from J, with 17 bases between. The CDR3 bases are TGTGCCAGCAGCTCGGTTGGTGGGATGATTTACAATGAGCAGTTCTTC. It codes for CASSSVGGMIYNEQFF.

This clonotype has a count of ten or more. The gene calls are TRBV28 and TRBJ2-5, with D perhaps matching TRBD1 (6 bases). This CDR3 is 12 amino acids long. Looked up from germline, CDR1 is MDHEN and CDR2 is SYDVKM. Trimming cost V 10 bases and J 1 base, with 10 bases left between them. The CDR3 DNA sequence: TGTGCCACCCGACAGGTCCAAGAGACCCAGTACTTC. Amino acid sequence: CATRQVQETQYF.

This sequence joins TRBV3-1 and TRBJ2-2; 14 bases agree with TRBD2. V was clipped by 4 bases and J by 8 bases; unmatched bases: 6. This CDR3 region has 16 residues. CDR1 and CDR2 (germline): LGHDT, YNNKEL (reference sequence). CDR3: CASSPGTSGRRGELFF. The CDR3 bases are TGTGCCAGCAGCCCGGGGACTAGCGGGAGACGTGGGGAGCTGTTTTTT.

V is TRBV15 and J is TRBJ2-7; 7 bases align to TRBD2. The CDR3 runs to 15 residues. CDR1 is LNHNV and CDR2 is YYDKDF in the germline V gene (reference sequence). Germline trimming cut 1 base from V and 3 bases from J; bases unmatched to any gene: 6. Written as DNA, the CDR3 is TGTGCCACCAGCAGAGGGGCGGGAGCAAACTACGAGCAGTACTTC. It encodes CATSRGAGANYEQYF.

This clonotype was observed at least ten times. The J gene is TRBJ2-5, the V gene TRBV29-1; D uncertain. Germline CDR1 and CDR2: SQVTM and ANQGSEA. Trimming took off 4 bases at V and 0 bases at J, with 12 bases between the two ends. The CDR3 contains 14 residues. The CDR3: CSVVRTLYQETQYF. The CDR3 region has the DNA TGCAGCGTTGTTAGGACGCTGTACCAAGAGACCCAGTACTTC.

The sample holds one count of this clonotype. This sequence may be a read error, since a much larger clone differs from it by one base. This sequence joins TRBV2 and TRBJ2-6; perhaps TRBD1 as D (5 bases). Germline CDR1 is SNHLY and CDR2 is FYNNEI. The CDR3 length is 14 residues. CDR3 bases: TGTGCCAGCAGTACCCCCTCTGGGGCCAACGTCCCGACTTTC. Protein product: CASSTPSGANVPTF. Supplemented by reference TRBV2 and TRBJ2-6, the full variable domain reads EPEVTQTPSHQVTQMGQEVILRCVPISNHLYFYWYRQILGQKVEFLVSFYNNEISEKSEIFDDQFSVERPDGSNFTLKIRSTKLEDSAMYFCASSTPSGANVPTFGAGSRLTVL.

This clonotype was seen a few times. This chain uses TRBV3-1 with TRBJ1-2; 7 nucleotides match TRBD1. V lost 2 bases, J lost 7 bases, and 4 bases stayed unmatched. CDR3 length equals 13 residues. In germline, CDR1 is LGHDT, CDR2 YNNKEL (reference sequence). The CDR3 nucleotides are TGTGCCAGCAGCCAAATCAGGGGGACTGGCTACACCTTC. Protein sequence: CASSQIRGTGYTF.

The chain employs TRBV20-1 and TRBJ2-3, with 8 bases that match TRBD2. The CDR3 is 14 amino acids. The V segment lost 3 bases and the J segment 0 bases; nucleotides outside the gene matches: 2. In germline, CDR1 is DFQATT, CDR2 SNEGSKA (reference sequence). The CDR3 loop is CSASPSGSTDTQYF. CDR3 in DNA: TGCAGTGCTAGTCCTAGCGGGAGCACAGATACGCAGTATTTT.

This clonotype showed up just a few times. In DNA, the CDR3 is TGTGCCAGCAGCCCCAGTTCTGGAGGAGGTGAAAAACTGTTTTTT. Encoded protein: CASSPSSGGGEKLFF. This chain joins TRBV12-3 or TRBV12-4 and TRBJ1-4; D not certain. The CDR3 is made up of 15 amino acids. The V end lost 6 bases, the J end lost 7 bases, and 18 bases lay between the germline ends.

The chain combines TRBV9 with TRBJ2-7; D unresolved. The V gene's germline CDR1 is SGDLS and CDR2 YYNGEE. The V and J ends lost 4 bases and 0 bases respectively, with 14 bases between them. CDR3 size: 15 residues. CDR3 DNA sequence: TGTGCCAGCAGCCCCACAGACGTGAGCTCCTACGAGCAGTACTTC. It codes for CASSPTDVSSYEQYF.

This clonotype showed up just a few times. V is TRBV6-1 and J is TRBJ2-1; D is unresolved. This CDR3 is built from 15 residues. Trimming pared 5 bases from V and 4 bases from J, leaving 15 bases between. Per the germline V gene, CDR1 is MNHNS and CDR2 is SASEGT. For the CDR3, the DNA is TGTGCCAGCAGTTGGAGCAATGAGGCGTACAATGAGCAGTTCTTC. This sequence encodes CASSWSNEAYNEQFF.

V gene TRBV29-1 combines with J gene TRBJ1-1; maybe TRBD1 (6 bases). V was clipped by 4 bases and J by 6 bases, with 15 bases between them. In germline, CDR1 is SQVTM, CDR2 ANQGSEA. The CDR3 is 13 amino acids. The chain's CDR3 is CSVVLAGEAEAFF. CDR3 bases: TGCAGCGTTGTGTTGGCAGGGGAGGCTGAAGCTTTCTTT.